The T cell receptor beta chain described here comes from a study of identical twins. Germline loops: CDR1 MNHNY, CDR2 SVGAGI (reference sequence). This CDR3 has 14 residues. Between the trimmed V and J ends, which lost 7 bases and 7 bases, there was a span of 19 bases. As for this clonotype: Its antigen is still unknown.

MiXCR, run by TCRdb on the 5' RACE reads, gives a single entry per CDR3 protein. The sample consists of approximately 1.8 million distinct CDR3 sequences, about 30% of them appearing once. Study-wide findings and caveats: Among beta out-of-frame sequences, excess sharing between twins appeared weaker.

The chain carries TRBV6-6 and TRBJ1-2; D may be TRBD1 (6 bases). The TCR sequence derives from a newborn girl in good health. The material sequenced was cord blood. The CDR3 coding sequence is TGTGCCAGCACCACCCGGACAGCCCGACCTGGCTACACCTTC. It translates to CASTTRTARPGYTF.